Shown below are 2 T cell receptor beta chains from a single sample sequenced in a study of identical twins listed by TCRdb under 2016. Libraries came from 5' RACE. Data came from an Illumina HiSeq 2000. TCRdb passed the public sequencing reads through fastp at Q25 and MiXCR, retaining productive beta sequences. A single entry per CDR3 protein holds the most common genes and DNA from its merged rows. The table for this sample lists hundreds of thousands of distinct CDR3 sequences; 20% to 30% of them were counted only once. About 2.9% of the sample lies in the top ten. This same sample was also taken into another study, of T cells expressing NK-cell markers.

The sample comprised CD4+ T cells sorted from blood. The receptors come from a woman aged 18-30 years in good health.

The genes are TRBV19 and TRBJ2-7; D is unclear. Germline lookup yields CDR1 LNHDA and CDR2 SQIVND (reference sequence). CDR3 length equals 13 residues. V dropped 5 bases and J dropped 6 bases, with 14 bases sitting between them. The CDR3: CASSAPVRREQYF. CDR3 in DNA: TGTGCCAGTAGTGCACCCGTGAGACGCGAGCAGTACTTC.

This clonotype has a handful of counts. The rearrangement joins TRBV7-6 to TRBJ2-7; possibly TRBD1 or TRBD2 for D (5 bases each). This CDR3 has 18 amino acids. Germline CDR1 is SGHVS and CDR2 is FNYEAQ. V dropped 1 base and J dropped 1 base, with 20 bases sitting between them. The CDR3 protein is CASSLVASSGTASYEQYF. The CDR3 coding sequence is TGTGCCAGCAGCTTAGTTGCCTCATCCGGGACCGCGTCCTACGAGCAGTACTTC.